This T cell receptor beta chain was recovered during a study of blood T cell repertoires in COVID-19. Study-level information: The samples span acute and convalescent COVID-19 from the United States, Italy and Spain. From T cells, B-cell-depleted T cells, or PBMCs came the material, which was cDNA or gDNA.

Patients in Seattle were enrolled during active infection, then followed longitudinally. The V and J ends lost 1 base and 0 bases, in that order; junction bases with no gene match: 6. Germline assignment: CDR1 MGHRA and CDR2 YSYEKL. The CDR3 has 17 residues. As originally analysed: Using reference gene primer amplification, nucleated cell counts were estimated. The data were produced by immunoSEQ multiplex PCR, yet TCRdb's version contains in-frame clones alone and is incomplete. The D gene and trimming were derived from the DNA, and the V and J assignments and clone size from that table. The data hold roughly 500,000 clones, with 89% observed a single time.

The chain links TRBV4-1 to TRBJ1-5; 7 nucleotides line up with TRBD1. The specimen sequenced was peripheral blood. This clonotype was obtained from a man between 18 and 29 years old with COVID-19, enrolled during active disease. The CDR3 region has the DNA TGCGCCAGCAGCCAAGGTGACAGGGCGAATAGCAATCAGCCCCAGCATTTT. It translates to CASSQGDRANSNQPQHF.